This T cell receptor beta chain emerged from a study of breast tumors, draining lymph nodes, adjacent tissues. Study-wide points: Luminal-like breast cancer showed significantly higher tumor–nontumor repertoire similarity than basal-like. Findings are consistent with lymph node origin and intratumoral expansion of most tumor T cells. Tumors had less TCR diversity than lymph nodes, more than nontumor tissue. Tumor T cell lymph node origin was a supported hypothesis, not proven.

Samples came from axillary lymph nodes draining the breast cancer. TCRdb reprocessed the multiplex PCR reads with MiXCR, giving one entry per CDR3 protein. Found here are approximately 230,000 distinct CDR3 sequences, 30% to 35% of them singletons; the top ten hold 3.6%. With respect to this clonotype: Its specificity is not known.

The origin of this receptor is a female donor with breast cancer. Some clones in this sample may be carry-over from other donors' samples. Specimen: axillary lymph node tissue.

The chain's CDR3 is CASSVSPLGEAFF. The CDR3 coding sequence is TGTGCCAGCAGCGTATCGCCGTTGGGAGAAGCTTTCTTT. The rearrangement uses TRBV9 and TRBJ1-1; D unclear. This CDR3 is 13 amino acids long. Germline CDR1 reads SGDLS; CDR2 reads YYNGEE. Between the trimmed V and J ends, which lost 1 base and 8 bases, there was a span of 12 bases.